This T cell receptor (beta chain) was retrieved from a study of blood T cells in healthy people across ages. V trimming: 4 bases; J trimming: 6 bases; junction bases outside the gene matches: 8. Germline CDR1 and CDR2: SGHVS and FQNEAQ. The CDR3 runs 15 residues. Sample-barcoded 5' priming and a J-beta primer mix drove a second PCR of 7 to 11 cycles. TCRdb re-called the 5' RACE reads with MiXCR, one entry per CDR3 protein. Among over a million distinct CDR3 sequences listed, almost 60% were seen once. The rearrangement joins TRBV7-8 to TRBJ1-1; the match to TRBD1 covers 10 bases. Sequencing was performed on blood. This TCR was sampled from a man between 18 and 29 years old in good health. This chain's CDR3 is CASSSWTGGDSEAFF. DNA for the CDR3: TGTGCCAGCAGCTCCTGGACAGGGGGGGACTCTGAAGCTTTCTTT. The full variable domain, its missing parts supplied by reference TRBV7-8 and TRBJ1-1, is GAGVSQSPRYKVAKRGQDVALRCDPISGHVSLFWYQQALGQGPEFLTYFQNEAQLDKSGLPSDRFFAERPEGSVSTLKIQRTQQEDSAVYLCASSSWTGGDSEAFFGQGTRLTVV.